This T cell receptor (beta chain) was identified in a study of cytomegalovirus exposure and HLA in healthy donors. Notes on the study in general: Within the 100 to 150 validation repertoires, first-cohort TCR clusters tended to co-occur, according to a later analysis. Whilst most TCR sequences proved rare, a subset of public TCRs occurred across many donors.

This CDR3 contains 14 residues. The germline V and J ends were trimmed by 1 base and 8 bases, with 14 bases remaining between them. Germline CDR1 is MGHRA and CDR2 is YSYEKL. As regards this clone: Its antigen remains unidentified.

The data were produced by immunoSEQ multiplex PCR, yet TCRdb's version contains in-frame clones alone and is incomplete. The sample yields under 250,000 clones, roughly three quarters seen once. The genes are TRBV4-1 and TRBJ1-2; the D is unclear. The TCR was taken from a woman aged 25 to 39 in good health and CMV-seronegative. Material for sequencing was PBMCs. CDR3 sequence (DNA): TGCGCCAGCAGCCAAGGGGTGGAGGGCGGCGGCTACACCTTC. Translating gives CASSQGVEGGGYTF.